This T cell receptor beta chain was recorded in a study of tumor-infiltrating lymphocytes in primary liver carcinoma. Looking at the study overall: The patients comprised men and women between the ages of 30 and 69 years. The study reported T1-T3 N0M0 tumors spanning 4.2 to 10 cm. Regarding the study as a whole: Blood had a significantly lower top-250-clone fraction than tumors did (p = 0.039).

Investigators took RNA and DNA out together from about 21-30 mg of unsorted bulk tissue. At sampling, these chronic HBV carriers had received no treatment. Notes on this clonotype: The target antigen is unknown. One end of the junction does not line up with germline, which may come from a read error.

From roughly 470 ng total RNA, TCR beta cDNA was generated with a primer in the constant region. Generation of the TCR beta libraries relied on three nested multiplex PCR rounds using slightly modified ARM-PCR. Researchers ran the first two PCR rounds for approximately 9 cycles each with TRBV1-TRBV30 forward primers and a C-beta reverse primer. TCRdb fed the multiplex PCR reads into MiXCR, producing one record per CDR3 protein. The table lists some 110,000 distinct CDR3 sequences, 80% to 85% of them singletons. Per the germline V gene, CDR1 is MNHNY and CDR2 is SVGAGI (reference sequence). This CDR3 contains 18 residues.

This TCR was sampled from a man aged 35 to 55 with primary liver carcinoma and hepatitis B virus infection. This chain uses TRBV6-6 with TRBJ2-1; TRBD2 might be the D (6 bases). The sequencing sample was made of liver tumor tissue from sampling region 3. Indicated subset: tumor region T3, left-lateral pole. The CDR3 coding sequence is TGTCCCAGCAGTTACTCGAGTGGGTTAGCGGTCTCCTACCATGAGCAGTTCTTC. Its protein product is CPSSYSSGLAVSYHEQFF.